These 4 T cell receptor beta chains were all obtained from the same sample, sequenced in a study of blood T cell repertoires in COVID-19. TCRdb's copy holds only in-frame clones and misses some; the assay was immunoSEQ multiplex PCR. The repertoire has 25,000 to 35,000 clones, 70% to 85% of them found once; the top ten carry about two fifths. Sequencing used peripheral blood. These receptors came from a woman at least 80 years old with acute or convalescent COVID-19.

This chain links TRBV2 with TRBJ1-1; D might be TRBD1 (5 bases). Trimming removed 4 bases at V and 3 bases at J, with 9 bases between. CDR3 length: 13 amino acids. Germline V lookup: CDR1 SNHLY, CDR2 FYNNEI. The CDR3 here is CASSAQGYTEAFF. CDR3 nucleotide sequence: TGTGCCAGCAGTGCTCAGGGTTACACTGAAGCTTTCTTT.

V is TRBV4-1 and J is TRBJ2-7, with 10 bases aligning to TRBD2. V lost 3 bases and J lost 2; bases outside the gene matches: 4. The CDR3 is 15 amino acids. Per germline, CDR1 MGHRA and CDR2 YSYEKL. The CDR3: CASSQVAGGAYEQYF. DNA for the CDR3: TGCGCCAGCAGCCAGGTAGCGGGGGGCGCCTACGAGCAGTACTTC.

The chain couples TRBV12-5 to TRBJ2-4; 11 bases line up with TRBD1. Germline V lookup: CDR1 LGHNT, CDR2 FRNRAP. J lost 7 bases, V lost 6 bases, and 8 bases had no gene match. This CDR3 region has 15 residues. In nucleotides, the CDR3 is TGTGCTAGTGGGCAAGGACAGGGGGCCTCGAACATTCAGTACTTC. Translation gives CASGQGQGASNIQYF.

The chain has TRBV27 and TRBJ1-1; unclear D gene. Germline loops: CDR1 MNHEY, CDR2 SMNVEV (reference sequence). V was shortened by 4 bases and J by 8 bases, with 8 bases between the two germline ends. The CDR3 length is 11 residues. The CDR3 is CASSSPKEAFF. CDR3 in DNA: TGTGCCAGCAGTTCCCCCAAAGAAGCTTTCTTT.